This T cell receptor beta chain comes out of a study of blood T cell repertoires in COVID-19. Study-level background: Samples of COVID-19 (acute and convalescent) were obtained from the United States, Italy and Spain.

While infection was still active, Seattle patients were enrolled and then followed longitudinally. Profiling relied on immunoSEQ multiplex PCR, and the TCRdb table lists in-frame clones only, not all of them. The table includes tens of thousands of clones, over 55% detected once. CDR3 length: 14 amino acids. Trimming at V came to 5 bases and at J to 9 bases, leaving 5 bases not matched to a gene. CDR1 and CDR2 (germline): LNHNV, YYDKDF (reference sequence). The sequenced sample consisted of peripheral blood. The sequence was collected from a woman in her 70s with COVID-19, enrolled during active disease. The rearrangement links TRBV15 to TRBJ2-1; 12 bases are shared with TRBD2. CDR3 residues: CATSPSGRAREQFF. In nucleotides, the CDR3 is TGTGCCACCAGCCCTAGCGGGAGGGCACGTGAGCAGTTCTTC. The whole variable domain, remainder taken from reference TRBV15 and TRBJ2-1, is DAMVIQNPRYQVTQFGKPVTLSCSQTLNHNVMYWYQQKSSQAPKLLFHYYDKDFNNEADTPDNFQSRRPNTSFCFLDIRSPGLGDTAMYLCATSPSGRAREQFFGPGTRLTVL.